The 32 T cell receptor beta chains reported below all come from one sample, sequenced in a study of shared clonotypes between healthy human individuals. TCRdb keeps only in-frame clones here, not all; method: immunoSEQ multiplex PCR. The profile shows approximately 640,000 clones, less than 80% of them singletons. The sequencing sample was made of memory CD4+ T cells sorted from blood. Subset specified: CD45RA-negative fraction. The receptors derive from a woman aged 25 to 39 in good health.

This chain links TRBV2 with TRBJ2-2, with a possible D match to TRBD2 (5 bases). The CDR3 loop spans 13 amino acids. V was clipped by 4 bases and J by 6 bases, with 9 bases between them. Per germline, CDR1 SNHLY and CDR2 FYNNEI. For the CDR3, the DNA is TGTGCCAGCAGTGGAGGGCTTGCCGGGGAGCTGTTTTTT. Translation: CASSGGLAGELFF.

V is TRBV18 and J is TRBJ2-2; TRBD1 might be the D (5 bases). Germline assignment: CDR1 KGHSH and CDR2 LQKENI. Trimming pared 10 bases from V and 1 base from J, leaving 16 bases between. The CDR3 sequence is 15 residues long. The CDR3 sequence: CATNLDKWNTGELFF. Here the CDR3 DNA reads TGTGCCACCAACTTGGACAAATGGAACACCGGGGAGCTGTTTTTT.

The rearrangement links TRBV27 to TRBJ2-7, with D perhaps TRBD1 (6 bases). V shed 6 bases and J shed 2 bases, with 14 bases lying between them. Per the germline V gene, CDR1 is MNHEY and CDR2 is SMNVEV (reference sequence). The CDR3 runs 14 residues. CDR3 region: CASREQGFAYEQYF. The CDR3 DNA reads as TGTGCCAGCAGGGAACAGGGCTTTGCCTACGAGCAGTACTTC.

The chain couples TRBV14 to TRBJ2-7; D might be TRBD1 or TRBD2, each matching 6 bases. CDR3 length equals 15 residues. Trimming shortened V by 1 base and J by 10 bases, and 20 bases separated the two germline ends. Germline CDR1 SGHDN, CDR2 FVKESK. The CDR3 nucleotides read TGTGCCAGCAGCCAAGTCTCGGCGGGACAACTGCTCCAGTACTTC. This encodes CASSQVSAGQLLQYF.

The rearrangement links TRBV6-5 to TRBJ2-3; D is unclear. This CDR3 has 15 amino acids. Trimming took 2 bases from V and 1 from J, leaving 10 bases between them. CDR1 and CDR2 (germline): MNHEY, SVGAGI. The CDR3 DNA sequence: TGTGCCAGCAGTTACGGCCTAGAGGGCACAGATACGCAGTATTTT. This sequence encodes CASSYGLEGTDTQYF.

This clone turned up a few times. The J gene is TRBJ2-3, the V gene TRBV14; D is possibly TRBD1 (5 bases). The V gene lost 0 bases and the J gene lost 0 bases, with 13 bases spanning the gap. There are 17 residues in the CDR3. Germline assignment: CDR1 SGHDN and CDR2 FVKESK. CDR3 region: CASSQDLGRSSTDTQYF. As DNA, the CDR3 is TGTGCCAGCAGCCAAGATCTGGGGCGGTCTAGCACAGATACGCAGTATTTT.

The chain combines TRBV19 with TRBJ2-2; no clear D. The V end lost 4 bases, the J end lost 3 bases, and 9 bases lay between the germline ends. This CDR3 is built from 14 residues. Germline loops: CDR1 LNHDA, CDR2 SQIVND (reference sequence). The CDR3 bases are TGTGCCAGTAGTAAGGGCTCGTACACCGGGGAGCTGTTTTTT. Its protein is CASSKGSYTGELFF.

This sequence joins TRBV7-2 and TRBJ2-2; D call uncertain. The germline gives CDR1 SGHTA, CDR2 FQGNSA. V was shortened by 3 bases and J by 2 bases, with 7 bases between the two germline ends. This CDR3 contains 14 residues. The CDR3 DNA reads as TGTGCCAGCAGCTTTTGGGGAAACACCGGGGAGCTGTTTTTT. This gives the protein CASSFWGNTGELFF.

The genes are TRBV2 and TRBJ2-1, with D possibly being TRBD2 (6 bases). CDR1 is SNHLY, CDR2 FYNNEI, per germline. V lost 4 bases and J lost 7, with 11 bases in between. The length of the CDR3 is 13 residues. This CDR3 is CASSVNGRNEQFF. CDR3 DNA: TGTGCCAGCAGTGTGAATGGGAGGAATGAGCAGTTCTTC.

This chain links TRBV7-2 with TRBJ2-5, with TRBD2 identical over 8 bases. J was trimmed by 4 bases and V by 0 bases; bases with no gene match: 19. This CDR3 has 20 residues. CDR1 and CDR2 (germline): SGHTA, FQGNSA. The CDR3 protein is CASSLAGGQALAVWSETQYF. The CDR3 region has the DNA TGTGCCAGCAGCTTAGCTGGGGGGCAGGCACTAGCGGTATGGTCAGAGACCCAGTACTTC. Using reference TRBV7-2 and TRBJ2-5 for the parts outside the CDR3, the full variable domain is GAGVSQSPSNKVTEKGKDVELRCDPISGHTALYWYRQSLGQGLEFLIYFQGNSAPDKSGLPSDRFSAERTGGSVSTLTIQRTQQEDSAVYLCASSLAGGQALAVWSETQYFGPGTRLLVL.

V and J are TRBV11-2 and TRBJ2-1, with D possibly being TRBD1 or TRBD2 (7 bases each). V dropped 5 bases and J dropped 7 bases, with 18 bases sitting between them. The CDR3 extends over 15 amino acids. Germline V gene data show CDR1 as SGHAT and CDR2 as FQNNGV. Here the CDR3 reads CASSLLQGRGNEQFF. Here the CDR3 DNA reads TGTGCCAGCAGCCTTCTACAGGGGAGGGGTAATGAGCAGTTCTTC.

This clone occurred a few times. This rearrangement joins TRBV18 to TRBJ1-2, with a tentative D call TRBD1 (6 bases). CDR3 size: 17 residues. Trimming cost V 3 bases and J 6 bases, with 23 bases left between them. Per germline, CDR1 KGHSH and CDR2 LQKENI. The CDR3 coding sequence is TGTGCCAGCTCACCGGAAACAGGGTCCCCCACCTCTAATGGCTACACCTTC. Protein: CASSPETGSPTSNGYTF.

The chain joins TRBV5-1 to TRBJ2-7, with TRBD2 matching over 12 bases. V lost 6 bases to trimming and J lost 1 base; unmatched junction nucleotides: 5. Germline lookup yields CDR1 SGHRS and CDR2 YFSETQ. CDR3 size: 15 residues. The CDR3 reads CASNGGTSGSYEQYF. The CDR3 bases are TGCGCCAGCAATGGGGGGACTAGCGGGTCCTACGAGCAGTACTTC.

The rearrangement joins TRBV7-2 to TRBJ2-5; D remains unclear. Germline V gene lookup returns CDR1 SGHTA and CDR2 FQGNSA. The V gene lost 4 bases and the J gene lost 6 bases, with 9 bases spanning the gap. CDR3 length: 12 residues. The CDR3 region is CASSSLGKTQYF. CDR3 sequence (DNA): TGTGCCAGCAGCTCCCTGGGAAAGACCCAGTACTTC.

This clone came up many times. Other DNA sequences from this sample encode an identical CDR3 as well. The rearrangement joins TRBV6-6 to TRBJ1-1, with D unresolved. Germline V gene data show CDR1 as MNHNY and CDR2 as SVGAGI (reference sequence). CDR3 length equals 12 residues. With 2 bases removed from V and 0 bases from J, the gap between germline ends came to 1 base. The CDR3 protein is CASSYVNTEAFF. The CDR3 bases are TGTGCCAGCAGTTACGTGAACACTGAAGCTTTCTTT.

This clone came up once. Given a much more abundant clone one base away, this may be a read error. Different DNA sequences within this sample yield the same CDR3. This chain connects TRBV5-1 to TRBJ2-5; the D is unclear. The V and J ends lost 5 bases and 0 bases respectively, with 5 bases between them. Per germline, CDR1 SGHRS and CDR2 YFSETQ. The length of the CDR3 is 12 residues. The CDR3 nucleotides read TGCGCCAGCAGTGCAAACCAAGAGACCCAGTACTTC. Its translation: CASSANQETQYF.

The CDR3: CAALERETQYF. The CDR3 DNA reads TGTGCCGCCCTCGAGCGCGAGACCCAGTACTTC. The V call is TRBV2, the J call TRBJ2-5; D not certain. The CDR3 runs to 11 residues. V lost 11 bases and J lost 5, with 12 bases in between. Per germline, CDR1 SNHLY and CDR2 FYNNEI.

The CDR3 region is CASSPRTGGIYEQYF. In nucleotides, the CDR3 is TGTGCCAGCAGTCCACGGACAGGGGGCATCTACGAGCAGTACTTC. The chain employs TRBV6-4 and TRBJ2-7; 11 bases fit TRBD1. CDR1 and CDR2 from the germline V gene are MRHNA and SNTAGT. This CDR3 spans 15 amino acids. V lost 5 bases and J lost 3; bases outside the gene matches: 6.

V and J are TRBV28 and TRBJ1-2; D may be TRBD1 (5 bases). Germline V gene sequence: CDR1 MDHEN, CDR2 SYDVKM. With 10 bases removed from V and 3 bases from J, the gap between germline ends came to 12 bases. The length of the CDR3 is 12 residues. The CDR3 DNA sequence: TGTGCCATTCGGGACGGAGACTATGGCTACACCTTC. The encoded protein is CAIRDGDYGYTF.

The V gene is TRBV6-6, the J gene TRBJ1-2, with D unresolved. The germline V gene has CDR1 MNHNY and CDR2 SVGAGI (reference sequence). This CDR3 is 16 amino acids long. The ends were cut back, 0 bases at V and 4 bases at J, with 15 bases in the middle. The CDR3 here is CASSYSFPGVGYGYTF. DNA of the CDR3: TGTGCCAGCAGTTACTCTTTCCCGGGAGTTGGCTATGGCTACACCTTC.

The chain is built from TRBV19 and TRBJ2-3; 10 bases map to TRBD2. Germline V gene lookup returns CDR1 LNHDA and CDR2 SQIVND (reference sequence). The CDR3 is 15 amino acids. V lost 7 bases, J lost 1 base, and 5 bases stayed unmatched. The CDR3 sequence is CASTPLAGGTDTQYF. CDR3 DNA sequence: TGTGCCAGTACTCCCCTAGCGGGAGGCACAGATACGCAGTATTTT. Filled out from reference TRBV19 and TRBJ2-3, the complete variable domain reads DGGITQSPKYLFRKEGQNVTLSCEQNLNHDAMYWYRQDPGQGLRLIYYSQIVNDFQKGDIAEGYSVSREKKESFPLTVTSAQKNPTAFYLCASTPLAGGTDTQYFGPGTRLTVL.

The V and J genes are TRBV4-2 and TRBJ1-4; D not resolved. Germline V gives CDR1 LGHNA, CDR2 YNFKEQ. The CDR3 length is 15 residues. Trimming pared 4 bases from V and 7 bases from J, leaving 16 bases between. The CDR3 DNA reads as TGTGCCAGCAGCCCGTCAAGGGTGAGCGTTGAAAAACTGTTTTTT. Translation: CASSPSRVSVEKLFF.

The chain recombines TRBV28 with TRBJ2-7, with 10 bases aligning to TRBD2. Trimming took 5 bases from V and 0 from J; bases not matched to a gene: 4. The CDR3 totals 15 residues. Germline CDR1 is MDHEN and CDR2 is SYDVKM. The DNA of the CDR3 is TGTGCCAGCAGTCCTGCTAGCGGGAGCTCCTACGAGCAGTACTTC. It translates to CASSPASGSSYEQYF.

In regard to this clone: The sample has other DNA sequences that encode this CDR3 too. The rearrangement uses TRBV7-9 and TRBJ2-3; D is perhaps TRBD1 (6 bases). V dropped 0 bases and J dropped 2 bases, with 9 bases sitting between them. In germline, CDR1 is SEHNR, CDR2 FQNEAQ (reference sequence). The CDR3 covers 15 residues. CDR3 bases: TGTGCCAGCAGCTTAGCGGGGGCCTTCACAGATACGCAGTATTTT. Translating it yields CASSLAGAFTDTQYF.

CDR3 region: CSAARSDTQYF. The CDR3 nucleotides read TGCAGTGCGGCCCGCTCAGATACGCAGTATTTT. The chain combines TRBV20-1 with TRBJ2-3; D not certain. CDR3 size: 11 residues. Trimming took 6 bases from V and 4 from J, leaving 8 bases between them. The germline gives CDR1 DFQATT, CDR2 SNEGSKA (reference sequence).

The chain is built from TRBV2 and TRBJ1-5, with 8 bases aligning to TRBD1. Trimming at V came to 7 bases and at J to 2 bases, leaving 7 bases not matched to a gene. Looked up from germline, CDR1 is SNHLY and CDR2 is FYNNEI. This CDR3 spans 15 amino acids. CDR3 sequence reads: CASKGDRSGNQPQHF. The CDR3 DNA sequence: TGTGCCAGCAAGGGGGACAGGTCGGGCAATCAGCCCCAGCATTTT. The whole variable domain, remainder taken from reference TRBV2 and TRBJ1-5, is EPEVTQTPSHQVTQMGQEVILRCVPISNHLYFYWYRQILGQKVEFLVSFYNNEISEKSEIFDDQFSVERPDGSNFTLKIRSTKLEDSAMYFCASKGDRSGNQPQHFGDGTRLSIL.

This chain joins TRBV15 and TRBJ2-2; D perhaps matches TRBD2 (5 bases). Germline V gene sequence: CDR1 LNHNV, CDR2 YYDKDF (reference sequence). CDR3 length: 17 amino acids. V lost 7 bases and J lost 6, with 24 bases in between. CDR3 nucleotides: TGTGCCACCACGTATACCCAGGCGGGTACTGTACCCGGGGAGCTGTTTTTT. This translates into CATTYTQAGTVPGELFF.

This clone was seen only a few times. This chain links TRBV5-4 with TRBJ1-1; 8 nucleotides line up with TRBD1. The V and J ends lost 3 bases and 6 bases, in that order; junction bases with no gene match: 13. The germline CDR1 and CDR2 sequences are SGHNT and YYREEE (reference sequence). The CDR3 extends over 16 amino acids. The CDR3 here is CASSSTYRGGVPEAFF. The CDR3 DNA is TGTGCCAGCAGCTCTACCTACAGGGGGGGGGTCCCTGAAGCTTTCTTT.

The V gene is TRBV11-2, the J gene TRBJ2-5; D is unresolved. V dropped 2 bases and J dropped 0 bases, with 10 bases sitting between them. The CDR3 totals 15 residues. Germline CDR1 is SGHAT and CDR2 is FQNNGV. CDR3 in DNA: TGTGCCAGCAGCTTACGGCGGATCTACCAAGAGACCCAGTACTTC. Translating gives CASSLRRIYQETQYF.

The chain uses TRBV28 and TRBJ2-7; 8 nucleotides line up with TRBD2. The CDR3 totals 14 residues. Trimming cost V 7 bases and J 6 bases; bases outside gene matches: 11. The germline V gene encodes CDR1 MDHEN and CDR2 SYDVKM. CDR3 amino acids: CASKVISGIGEQYF. In nucleotides, the CDR3 is TGTGCCAGCAAGGTTATTAGCGGGATAGGCGAGCAGTACTTC. Together with reference TRBV28 and TRBJ2-7, the CDR3 gives the full variable domain: DVKVTQSSRYLVKRTGEKVFLECVQDMDHENMFWYRQDPGLGLRLIYFSYDVKMKEKGDIPEGYSVSREKKERFSLILESASTNQTSMYLCASKVISGIGEQYFGPGTRLTVT.

This clone was counted a few times. This chain links TRBV11-2 with TRBJ2-5; D unclear. This CDR3 contains 12 residues. The germline V and J ends were trimmed by 3 bases and 1 base, with 3 bases remaining between them. CDR1 is SGHAT and CDR2 is FQNNGV in the germline V gene. The CDR3 nucleotides read TGTGCCAGCAGCTTCTCCCAAGAGACCCAGTACTTC. It specifies CASSFSQETQYF.

The gene calls are TRBV5-1 and TRBJ2-7, with D uncertain. The V and J ends lost 0 bases and 6 bases respectively, with 7 bases between them. Germline V gene data show CDR1 as SGHRS and CDR2 as YFSETQ. This CDR3 has 12 residues. CDR3 DNA sequence: TGCGCCAGCAGCTTGGAATTGGGCGAGCAGTACTTC. Its protein product is CASSLELGEQYF.